This section outlines one T cell receptor (beta chain) sequence together with its context. Its specificity is unknown. The sample originates from a study of cytomegalovirus exposure and HLA in healthy donors. Whole-study results and caveats: It has been reported that TCR beta sequences accurately predicted the HLA-A and HLA-B alleles of most subjects.

The trim removed 4 bases at V and 7 bases at J, leaving 13 bases unmatched. Germline CDR1 SGHTS, CDR2 YDEGEE. This CDR3 region has 16 residues. The PCR was carried out with 60 Vbeta primers and 13 Jbeta primers. The protocol was immunoSEQ multiplex PCR, while the TCRdb copy is restricted to in-frame clones and leaves out a portion. The table lists around 94,000 clones, about 76% of them singletons, with 4.9% in the top ten. This TCR derives from a woman in her forties in good health and CMV-seronegative. The specimen was PBMCs. The genes are TRBV5-8 and TRBJ1-4; 7 bases are shared with TRBD1. The CDR3 is CASSRGGLRQLEKLFF. Written as DNA, the CDR3 is TGTGCCAGCAGCCGAGGGGGCTTACGTCAACTTGAAAAACTGTTTTTT.